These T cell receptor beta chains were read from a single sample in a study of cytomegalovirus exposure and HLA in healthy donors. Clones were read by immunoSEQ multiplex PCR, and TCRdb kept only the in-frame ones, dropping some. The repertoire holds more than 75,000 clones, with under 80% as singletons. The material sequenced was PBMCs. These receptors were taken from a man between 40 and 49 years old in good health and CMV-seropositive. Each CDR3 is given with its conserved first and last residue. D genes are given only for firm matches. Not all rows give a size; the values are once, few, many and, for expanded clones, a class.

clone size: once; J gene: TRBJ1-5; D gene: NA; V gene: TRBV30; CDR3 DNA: TGTGCCTGGAGTGCGGGAGCTTCTCAGCCCCAGCATTTT; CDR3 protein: CAWSAGASQPQHF
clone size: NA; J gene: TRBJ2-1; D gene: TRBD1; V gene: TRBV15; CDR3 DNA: TGTGCCACCAGCGCACAGGGGGCGGGGGAGCAGTTCTTC; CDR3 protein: CATSAQGAGEQFF
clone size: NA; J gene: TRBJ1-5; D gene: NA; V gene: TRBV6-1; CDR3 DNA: TGTGCCAGCAGTGAATACATCCACGAAATCAATCAGCCCCAGCATTTT; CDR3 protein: CASSEYIHEINQPQHF
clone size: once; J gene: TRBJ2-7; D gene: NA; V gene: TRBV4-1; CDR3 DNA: TGCGCCAGCAGCCAAGGGGGCTACGAGCAGTACTTC; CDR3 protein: CASSQGGYEQYF
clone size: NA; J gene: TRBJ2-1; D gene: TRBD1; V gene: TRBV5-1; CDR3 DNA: TGCGCCAGCAGCACGACAGGGGTCCAGTTCTTC; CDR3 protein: CASSTTGVQFF
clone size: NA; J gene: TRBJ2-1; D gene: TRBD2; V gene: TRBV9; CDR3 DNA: TGTGCCAGCAGTGCGGGAGCGGGAGGATACAATGAGCAGTTCTTC; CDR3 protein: CASSAGAGGYNEQFF
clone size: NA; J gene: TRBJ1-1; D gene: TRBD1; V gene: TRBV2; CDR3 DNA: TGTGCCAGCAGTGCTTGGGACAGGGAAGCTTTCTTT; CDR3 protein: CASSAWDREAFF
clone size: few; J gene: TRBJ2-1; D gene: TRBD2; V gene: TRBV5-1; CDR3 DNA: TGCGCCAGCAGCTTCTGGGGGGGCAATGAGCAGTTCTTC; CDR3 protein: CASSFWGGNEQFF
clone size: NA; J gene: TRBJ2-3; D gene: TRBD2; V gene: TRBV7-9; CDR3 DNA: TGTGCCAGCACTTTAGCGGGAGCGGCTGATACGCAGTATTTT; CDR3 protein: CASTLAGAADTQYF
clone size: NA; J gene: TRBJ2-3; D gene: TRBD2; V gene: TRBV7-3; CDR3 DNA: TGTGCCAGCAGCTTAAACGGCGGGAGAATAGCAGATACGCAGTATTTT; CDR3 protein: CASSLNGGRIADTQYF
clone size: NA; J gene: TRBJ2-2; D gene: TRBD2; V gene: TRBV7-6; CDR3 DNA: TGTGCCAGCAGCTTAGTCGGCGGGAGGGTGGCCGGGGAGCTGTTTTTT; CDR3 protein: CASSLVGGRVAGELFF
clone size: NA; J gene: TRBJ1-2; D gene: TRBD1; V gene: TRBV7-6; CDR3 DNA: TGTGCCAGCAGTCCTTACCGGGACAGGGATAACTATGGCTACACCTTC; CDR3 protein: CASSPYRDRDNYGYTF
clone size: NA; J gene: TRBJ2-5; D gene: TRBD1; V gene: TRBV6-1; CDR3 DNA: TGTGCCAGCAGTGAGGACAGGGTTGAGCAGTACTTC; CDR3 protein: CASSEDRVEQYF
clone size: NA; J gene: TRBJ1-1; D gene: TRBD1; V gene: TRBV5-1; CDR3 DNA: TGCGCCAGTACCTGGACGCCAGGGGGAATGAACACTGAAGCTTTCTTT; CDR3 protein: CASTWTPGGMNTEAFF
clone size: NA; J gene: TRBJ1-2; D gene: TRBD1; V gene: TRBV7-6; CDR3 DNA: TGTGCCAGCAGCCCGACAGGGGGCGGCTATGGCTACACCTTC; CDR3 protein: CASSPTGGGYGYTF
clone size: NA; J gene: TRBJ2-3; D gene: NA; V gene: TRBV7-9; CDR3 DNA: TGTGCCAGCAACCCGATAGGAGCCCCTCGAGGCACAGATACGCAGTATTTT; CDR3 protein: CASNPIGAPRGTDTQYF
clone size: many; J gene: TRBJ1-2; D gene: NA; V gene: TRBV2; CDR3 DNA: TGTGCCAGCAGTGGCTGGCAGGGTCTGGATGGCTACACCTTC; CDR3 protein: CASSGWQGLDGYTF
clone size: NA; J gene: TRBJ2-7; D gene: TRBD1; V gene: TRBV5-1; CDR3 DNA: TGCGCCAGCAGCTTGGGAGGCGCGGGCGTCGGGACAGGACGGGCCTACGAGCAGTACTTC; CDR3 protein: CASSLGGAGVGTGRAYEQYF
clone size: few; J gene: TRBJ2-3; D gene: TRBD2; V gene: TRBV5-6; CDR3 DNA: TGTGCCAGCAGCTTGGGCCCTAGCGGGGGTACAGATACGCAGTATTTT; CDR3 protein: CASSLGPSGGTDTQYF
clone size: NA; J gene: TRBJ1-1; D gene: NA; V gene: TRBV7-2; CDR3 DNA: TGTGCCAGCAGCCCATCGACAGAGTTGAACACTGAAGCTTTCTTT; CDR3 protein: CASSPSTELNTEAFF
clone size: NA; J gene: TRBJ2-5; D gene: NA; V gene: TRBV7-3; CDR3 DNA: TGTGCCAGCAGCTTAACGATGGGGGCGGGCCAAGAGGAGACCCAGTACTTC; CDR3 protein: CASSLTMGAGQEETQYF
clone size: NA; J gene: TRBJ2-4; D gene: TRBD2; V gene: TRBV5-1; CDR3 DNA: TGCGCCAGCAGCTTGGACGGACTAGGGAGATGGGACATTCAGTACTTC; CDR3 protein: CASSLDGLGRWDIQYF
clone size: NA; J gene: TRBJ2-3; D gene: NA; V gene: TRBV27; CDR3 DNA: TGTGCCAGCATTTATACGGATCTAGGGAGAAAAGATACGCAGTATTTT; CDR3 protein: CASIYTDLGRKDTQYF
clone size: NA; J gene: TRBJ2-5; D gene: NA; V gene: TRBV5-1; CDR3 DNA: TGCGCCAGCAGCGGGTTACAGGGAGATCAAGAGACCCAGTACTTC; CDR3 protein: CASSGLQGDQETQYF
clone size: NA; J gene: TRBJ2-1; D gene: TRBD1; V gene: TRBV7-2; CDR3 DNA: TGTGCCAGCAGCTTAGTTGCCGGGACAGGGGGCAATGAGCAGTTCTTC; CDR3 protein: CASSLVAGTGGNEQFF
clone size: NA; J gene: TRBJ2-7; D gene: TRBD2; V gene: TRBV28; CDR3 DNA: TGTGCCAGCAGTTTATTGGGGGGGTACGAGCAGTACTTC; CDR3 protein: CASSLLGGYEQYF
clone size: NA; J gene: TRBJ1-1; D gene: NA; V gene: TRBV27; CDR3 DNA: TGTGCCAGCAGTTTATACGCGCCGATTGTGGAGATGAACACTGAAGCTTTCTTT; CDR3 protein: CASSLYAPIVEMNTEAFF
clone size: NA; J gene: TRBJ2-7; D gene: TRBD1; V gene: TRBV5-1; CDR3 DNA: TGCGCCAGCAGGTTGCGGGACAGGGGCGTCTACGAGCAGTACTTC; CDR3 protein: CASRLRDRGVYEQYF
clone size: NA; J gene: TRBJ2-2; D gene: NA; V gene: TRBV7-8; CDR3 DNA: TGTGCCAGCAGCTTAGTGGGGGCGTATACTAACACCGGGGAGCTGTTTTTT; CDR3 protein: CASSLVGAYTNTGELFF
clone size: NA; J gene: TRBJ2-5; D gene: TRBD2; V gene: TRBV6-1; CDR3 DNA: TGTGCCAGCAGTCAGGGACTAGCGGGGGAGACCCAGTACTTC; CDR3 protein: CASSQGLAGETQYF
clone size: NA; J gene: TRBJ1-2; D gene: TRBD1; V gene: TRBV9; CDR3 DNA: TGTGCCAGCTCAACAGGGGCTGGCTATGGCTACACCTTC; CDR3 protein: CASSTGAGYGYTF
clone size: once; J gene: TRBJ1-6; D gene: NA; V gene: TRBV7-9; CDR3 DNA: TGTGCCAGCGGAAATCAGGGGACGGGGAATTCACCCCTCCACTTT; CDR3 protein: CASGNQGTGNSPLHF
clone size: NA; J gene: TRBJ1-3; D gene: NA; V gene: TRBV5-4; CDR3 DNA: TGTGCCAGCAGCCCCGCGAGGACGGGAGCTGGAAACACCATATATTTT; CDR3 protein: CASSPARTGAGNTIYF
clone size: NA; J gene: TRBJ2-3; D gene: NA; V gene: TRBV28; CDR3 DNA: TGTGCCAGCAGTTTACTCCTCCAGGATACGCAGTATTTT; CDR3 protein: CASSLLLQDTQYF
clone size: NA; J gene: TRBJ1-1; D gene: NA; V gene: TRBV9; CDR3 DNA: TGTGCCAGCAGCGTAGATACAGGGACGAACACTGAAGCTTTCTTT; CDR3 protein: CASSVDTGTNTEAFF
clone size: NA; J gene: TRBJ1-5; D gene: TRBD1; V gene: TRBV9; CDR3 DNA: TGTGCCAGCACCAGAGGGACAGGGGACAATCAGCCCCAGCATTTT; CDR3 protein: CASTRGTGDNQPQHF
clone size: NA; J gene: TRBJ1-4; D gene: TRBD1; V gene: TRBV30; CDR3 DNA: TGTGCCTGGACGGGACAGTCCCCCCAAAAACTGTTTTTT; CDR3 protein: CAWTGQSPQKLFF
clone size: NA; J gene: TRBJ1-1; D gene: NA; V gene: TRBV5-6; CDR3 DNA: TGTGCCAGCAGCCTCTGGGGGCCCACTGAAGCTTTCTTT; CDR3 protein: CASSLWGPTEAFF
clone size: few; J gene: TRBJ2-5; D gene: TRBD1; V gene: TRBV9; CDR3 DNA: TGTGCCAGCAGCGGGACAGGGGGCCGAGAGACCCAGTACTTC; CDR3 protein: CASSGTGGRETQYF
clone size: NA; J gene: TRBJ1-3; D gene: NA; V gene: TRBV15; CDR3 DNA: TGTGCCACCAGCAGAGATGCGCTCTCTGGAAACACCATATATTTT; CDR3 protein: CATSRDALSGNTIYF
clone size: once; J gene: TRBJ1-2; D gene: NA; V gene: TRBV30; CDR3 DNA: TGTGCCTGGTCTTCCAGGCCCTATGGCTACACCTTC; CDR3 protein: CAWSSRPYGYTF
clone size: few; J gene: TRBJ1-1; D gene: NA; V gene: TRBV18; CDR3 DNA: TGTGCCAGCTCACCACCATCCTTGAACACTGAAGCTTTCTTT; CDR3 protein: CASSPPSLNTEAFF
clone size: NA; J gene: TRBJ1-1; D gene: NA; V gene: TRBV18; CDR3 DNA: TGTGCCAGCTCACCAGGAGATTATAACACTGAAGCTTTCTTT; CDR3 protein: CASSPGDYNTEAFF
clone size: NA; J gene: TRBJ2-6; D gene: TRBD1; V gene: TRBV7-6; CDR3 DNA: TGTGCCAGCAGCCCAGGGACAGTACAGGGTTCCGGGGCCAACGTCCTGACTTTC; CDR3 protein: CASSPGTVQGSGANVLTF
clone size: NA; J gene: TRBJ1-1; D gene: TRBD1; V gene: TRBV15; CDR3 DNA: TGTGCCACCAGCAGAGATCGGGGACAGGGCAGCAACACTGAAGCTTTCTTT; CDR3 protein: CATSRDRGQGSNTEAFF
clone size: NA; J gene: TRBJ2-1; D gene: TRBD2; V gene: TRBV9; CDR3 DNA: TGTGCCAGCAGCGTATTGTTGGGGGGGAGCTCCTACAATGAGCAGTTCTTC; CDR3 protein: CASSVLLGGSSYNEQFF
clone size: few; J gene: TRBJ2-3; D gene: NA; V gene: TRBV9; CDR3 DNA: TGTGCCAGCAGCTCTCTAGGCACAGATACGCAGTATTTT; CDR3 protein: CASSSLGTDTQYF
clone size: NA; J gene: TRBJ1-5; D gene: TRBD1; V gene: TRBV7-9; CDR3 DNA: TGTGCCAGCAGCTACAGGGGGCTAAATCAGCCCCAGCATTTT; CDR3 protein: CASSYRGLNQPQHF
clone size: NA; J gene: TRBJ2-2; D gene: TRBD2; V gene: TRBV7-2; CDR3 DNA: TGTGCCAGCAGCTTAGGCCCGGGGGGGAACACCGGGGAGCTGTTTTTT; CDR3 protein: CASSLGPGGNTGELFF
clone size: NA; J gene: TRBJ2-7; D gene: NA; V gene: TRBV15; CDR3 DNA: TGTGCCACCAGCAGACGGCAGGGTAGCGAGCAGTACTTC; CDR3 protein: CATSRRQGSEQYF
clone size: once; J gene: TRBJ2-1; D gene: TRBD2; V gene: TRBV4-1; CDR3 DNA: TGCGCCAGCAGCCAATCTAGCGGGGGTTACAATGAGCAGTTCTTC; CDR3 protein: CASSQSSGGYNEQFF
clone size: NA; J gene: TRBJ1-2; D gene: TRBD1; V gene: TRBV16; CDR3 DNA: TGTGCCAGCAGCCAATGGGACAGTAACTATGGCTACACCTTC; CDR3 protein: CASSQWDSNYGYTF
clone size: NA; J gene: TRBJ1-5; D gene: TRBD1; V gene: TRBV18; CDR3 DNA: TGTGCCAGCTCACCTACGACAGGGAGTGAGCCCCAGCATTTT; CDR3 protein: CASSPTTGSEPQHF
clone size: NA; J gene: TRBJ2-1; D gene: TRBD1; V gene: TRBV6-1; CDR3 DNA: TGTGCCAGCAAGTCCGGGACAGGGTCATACAATGAGCAGTTCTTC; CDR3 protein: CASKSGTGSYNEQFF
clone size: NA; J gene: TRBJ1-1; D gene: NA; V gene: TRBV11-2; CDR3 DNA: TGTGCCAGCAGCTTTGTTTATGGAGGGGAAACTGAAGCTTTCTTT; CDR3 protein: CASSFVYGGETEAFF
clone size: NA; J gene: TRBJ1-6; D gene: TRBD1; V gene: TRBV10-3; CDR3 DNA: TGTGCCATCAGTGATTCAGGGACAGGGACATCACCCCTCCACTTT; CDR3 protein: CAISDSGTGTSPLHF
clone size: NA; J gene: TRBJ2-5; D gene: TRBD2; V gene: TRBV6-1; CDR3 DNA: TGTGCCAGCAGTGCCGGGACTAAGAGTCTTCCAGCGACCCAGTACTTC; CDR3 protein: CASSAGTKSLPATQYF